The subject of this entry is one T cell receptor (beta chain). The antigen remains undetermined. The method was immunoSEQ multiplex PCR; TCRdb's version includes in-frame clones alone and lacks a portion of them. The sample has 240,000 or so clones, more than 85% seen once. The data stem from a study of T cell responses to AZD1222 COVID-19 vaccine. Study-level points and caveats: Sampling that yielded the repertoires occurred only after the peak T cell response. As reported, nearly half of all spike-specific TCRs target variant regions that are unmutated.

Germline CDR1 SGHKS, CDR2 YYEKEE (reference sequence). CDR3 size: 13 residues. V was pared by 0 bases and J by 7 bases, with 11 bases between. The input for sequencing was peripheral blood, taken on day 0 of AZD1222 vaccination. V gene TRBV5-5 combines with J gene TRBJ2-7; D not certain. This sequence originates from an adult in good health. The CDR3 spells CASSLGQRWEQYF. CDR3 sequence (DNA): TGTGCCAGCAGCTTGGGGCAGCGCTGGGAGCAGTACTTC.